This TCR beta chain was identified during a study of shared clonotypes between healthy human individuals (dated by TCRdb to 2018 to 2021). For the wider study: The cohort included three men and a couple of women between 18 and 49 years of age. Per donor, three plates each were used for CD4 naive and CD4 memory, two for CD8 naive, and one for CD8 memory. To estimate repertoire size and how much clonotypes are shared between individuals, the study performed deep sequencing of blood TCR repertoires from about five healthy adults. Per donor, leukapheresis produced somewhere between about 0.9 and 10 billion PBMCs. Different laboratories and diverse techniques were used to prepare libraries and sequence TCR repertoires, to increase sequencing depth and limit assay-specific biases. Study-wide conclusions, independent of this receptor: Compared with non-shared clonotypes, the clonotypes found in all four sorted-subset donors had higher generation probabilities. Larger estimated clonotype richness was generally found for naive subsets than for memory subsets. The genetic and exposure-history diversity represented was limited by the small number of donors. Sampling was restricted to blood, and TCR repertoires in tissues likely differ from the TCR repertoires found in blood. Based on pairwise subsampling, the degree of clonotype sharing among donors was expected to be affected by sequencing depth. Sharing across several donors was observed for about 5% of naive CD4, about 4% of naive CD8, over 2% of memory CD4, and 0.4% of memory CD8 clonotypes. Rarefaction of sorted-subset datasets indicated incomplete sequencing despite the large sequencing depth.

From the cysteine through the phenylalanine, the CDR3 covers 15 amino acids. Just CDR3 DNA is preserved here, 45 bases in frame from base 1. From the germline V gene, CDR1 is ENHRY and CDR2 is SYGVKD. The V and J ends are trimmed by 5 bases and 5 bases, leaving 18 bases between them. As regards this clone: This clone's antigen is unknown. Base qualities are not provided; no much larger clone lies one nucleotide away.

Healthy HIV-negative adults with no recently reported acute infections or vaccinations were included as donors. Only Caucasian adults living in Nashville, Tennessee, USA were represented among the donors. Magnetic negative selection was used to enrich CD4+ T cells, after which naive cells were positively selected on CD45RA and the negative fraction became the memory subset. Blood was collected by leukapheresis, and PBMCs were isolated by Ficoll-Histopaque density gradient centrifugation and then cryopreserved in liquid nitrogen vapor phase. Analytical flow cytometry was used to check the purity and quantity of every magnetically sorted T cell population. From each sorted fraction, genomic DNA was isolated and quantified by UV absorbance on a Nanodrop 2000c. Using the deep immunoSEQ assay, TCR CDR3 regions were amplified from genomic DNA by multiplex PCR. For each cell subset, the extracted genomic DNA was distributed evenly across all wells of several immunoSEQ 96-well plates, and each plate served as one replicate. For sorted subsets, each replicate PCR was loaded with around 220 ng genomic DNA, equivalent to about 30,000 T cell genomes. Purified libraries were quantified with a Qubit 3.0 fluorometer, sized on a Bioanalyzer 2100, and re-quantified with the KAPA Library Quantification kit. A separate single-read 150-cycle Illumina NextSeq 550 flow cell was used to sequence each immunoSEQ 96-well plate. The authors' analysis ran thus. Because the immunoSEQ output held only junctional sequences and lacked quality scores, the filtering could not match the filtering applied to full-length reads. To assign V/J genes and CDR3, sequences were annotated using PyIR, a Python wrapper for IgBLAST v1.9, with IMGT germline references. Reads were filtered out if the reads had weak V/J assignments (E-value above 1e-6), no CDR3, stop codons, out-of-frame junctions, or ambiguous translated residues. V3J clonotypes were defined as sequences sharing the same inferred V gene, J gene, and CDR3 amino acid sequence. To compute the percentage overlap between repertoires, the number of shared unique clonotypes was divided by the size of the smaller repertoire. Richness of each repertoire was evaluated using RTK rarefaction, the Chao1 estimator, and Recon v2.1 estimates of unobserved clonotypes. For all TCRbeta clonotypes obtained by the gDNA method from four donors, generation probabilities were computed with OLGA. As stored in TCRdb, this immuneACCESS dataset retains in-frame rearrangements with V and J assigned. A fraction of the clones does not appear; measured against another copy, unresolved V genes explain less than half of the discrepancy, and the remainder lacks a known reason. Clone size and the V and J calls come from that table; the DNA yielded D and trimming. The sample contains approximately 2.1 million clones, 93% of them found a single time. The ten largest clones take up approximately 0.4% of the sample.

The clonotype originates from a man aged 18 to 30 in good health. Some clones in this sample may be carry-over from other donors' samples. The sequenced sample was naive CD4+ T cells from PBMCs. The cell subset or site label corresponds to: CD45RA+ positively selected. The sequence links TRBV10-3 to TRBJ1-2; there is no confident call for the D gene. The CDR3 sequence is CAISSPESPAYGYTF. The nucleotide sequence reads TGTGCCATCAGTTCTCCGGAATCCCCCGCTTATGGCTACACCTTC.